Each of the 4 T cell receptor beta chains below was sequenced from the same sample in a study of cytomegalovirus exposure and HLA in healthy donors. The PCR contained 60 Vbeta and 13 Jbeta primers. Libraries were prepared by immunoSEQ multiplex PCR; TCRdb keeps only in-frame clonotypes and omits some of them. This table has about 140,000 clones, around 80% appearing once. Sequencing was carried out using PBMCs. All receptors derive from a male donor in good health and CMV-seropositive.

This sequence joins TRBV11-3 and TRBJ2-2, with D unclear. The germline gives CDR1 SGHNT, CDR2 YENEEA. V gave up 0 bases and J gave up 7 bases, with 12 bases separating them. The CDR3 extends over 15 amino acids. The CDR3 DNA reads as TGTGCCAGCAGCTTAGAAGCAGCGCCGTACGGGGAGCTGTTTTTT. This encodes CASSLEAAPYGELFF.

The rearrangement uses TRBV9 and TRBJ2-1, with 7 bases aligning to TRBD2. There are 23 residues in the CDR3. Unmatched junction bases numbered 24, after V lost 0 bases and J lost 0 bases. Germline values: CDR1 SGDLS, CDR2 YYNGEE. This CDR3 reads CASSVEGGPGDYPRRSSYNEQFF. Here the CDR3 DNA reads TGTGCCAGCAGCGTAGAGGGCGGACCGGGGGACTACCCACGGCGGAGCTCCTACAATGAGCAGTTCTTC.

The V call is TRBV5-1, the J call TRBJ1-6, with D maybe TRBD1 (5 bases). V lost 3 bases to trimming and J lost 5 bases, with 9 bases between them. This CDR3 contains 14 residues. The germline CDR1 and CDR2 sequences are SGHRS and YFSETQ. DNA of the CDR3: TGCGCCAGCAGCTCGACAGACAATAATTCACCCCTCCACTTT. It translates to CASSSTDNNSPLHF. The entire variable domain, with the rest obtained from reference TRBV5-1 and TRBJ1-6, is as follows: KAGVTQTPRYLIKTRGQQVTLSCSPISGHRSVSWYQQTPGQGLQFLFEYFSETQRNKGNFPGRFSGRQFSNSRSEMNVSTLELGDSALYLCASSSTDNNSPLHFGNGTRLTVT.

This clone was detected only once. The chain joins TRBV5-4 to TRBJ2-7; 12 bases match TRBD2. The germline CDR1 and CDR2 sequences are SGHNT and YYREEE (reference sequence). V was clipped by 0 bases and J by 3 bases; unmatched bases: 10. This CDR3 is built from 18 residues. CDR3 nucleotides: TGTGCCAGCAGCTTGGAGGGGCGGACTAGCGGGGCCCACTACGAGCAGTACTTC. Encoded protein: CASSLEGRTSGAHYEQYF.